This is a list of T cell receptor beta chains from one sample in a study of cytomegalovirus exposure and HLA in healthy donors. Only in-frame clones appear in the TCRdb table, and some are missing; sequencing was by immunoSEQ multiplex PCR. In the table there are some 200,000 clones, approximately 80% of which are singletons. Sequences were obtained from PBMCs. These receptors all stem from a woman aged 25 to 39 in good health and CMV-seronegative. CDR3s include the opening cysteine and the closing phenylalanine or tryptophan. Fields, in order: V gene, CDR3 length, D gene, J gene, CDR3 protein. A D gene is named only where the DNA matches it firmly.

>TRBV10-2|15|TRBD1|TRBJ1-1
CASTGVQGMNTEAFF
>TRBV14|16|TRBD1|TRBJ1-6
CASSPQGDFRPSPLHF
>TRBV28|14|.|TRBJ2-5
CASRPPYAGETQYF
>TRBV18|15|.|.
CASSPPRGGPYEQYF
>TRBV2|14|.|TRBJ2-7
CASSELGQTSEQYF
>TRBV5-4|16|TRBD1|TRBJ2-3
CASSPGVDREADTQYF
>TRBV29-1|15|.|TRBJ1-4
CSVSGQAKTNEKLFF
>TRBV2|12|.|TRBJ2-7
CASRQPPYEQYF
>TRBV18|13|.|TRBJ1-1
CAARVGLNTEAFF
>TRBV6-1|16|TRBD1|TRBJ1-5
CASSEWLGTGDQPQHF
>TRBV27|16|TRBD2|TRBJ2-1
CASRLWGSGRLDEQFF
>TRBV10-2|14|TRBD1|TRBJ1-5
CASRKGAGNQPQHF
>TRBV7-2|15|TRBD2|TRBJ2-3
CASSLVAGNTDTQYF
>TRBV7-7|15|.|TRBJ2-7
CASSLGLGSSYEQYF
>TRBV6-5|16|.|TRBJ1-4
CASSYSWGETNEKLFF
>TRBV7-8|15|TRBD1|TRBJ2-4
CASSLDRVTKNIQYF
>TRBV15|15|.|TRBJ2-7
CATSREPGDSYEQYF
>TRBV27|17|.|TRBJ1-5
CAPSGGDCGYSNQPQHF
>TRBV25-1|12|TRBD1|TRBJ1-1
CASGDRGTEAFF
>TRBV6-1|13|.|TRBJ1-1
CASSRGTSTEAFF
>TRBV7-2|16|TRBD1|TRBJ1-3
CASSFTGTGYGNTIYF
>TRBV7-6|12|.|TRBJ2-3
CASSLGQGTQYF
>TRBV28|16|TRBD1|TRBJ2-7
CASSLLGTGGTYEQYF
>TRBV28|16|TRBD2|TRBJ2-3
CASSFPGLAGTDTQYF
>TRBV7-2|15|TRBD2|TRBJ2-1
CASRIGLAGLNEQFF
>TRBV10-3|17|TRBD1|TRBJ2-2
CAISDITGTGRTGELFF
>TRBV11-3|16|TRBD2|TRBJ2-1
CASRYSGGLAGGEQFF
>TRBV7-2|13|TRBD1|TRBJ1-5
CASSLQGFQPQHF
>TRBV18|14|.|TRBJ1-6
CASSPRADNSPLHF
>TRBV7-9|16|.|TRBJ2-6
CSSRMGGISGANVLTF
>TRBV7-2|16|TRBD2|TRBJ2-2
CASSPRGGAYTGELFF
>TRBV6-6|15|TRBD1|TRBJ2-1
CASSYVGTGSDEQFF
>TRBV5-1|14|.|TRBJ1-2
CASSLSTGANGYTF
>TRBV5-1|14|TRBD2|TRBJ2-2
CASSQGLAPGELFF
>TRBV7-2|17|TRBD2|TRBJ2-2
CASSLVELAGFAGELFF
>TRBV9|16|TRBD1|TRBJ2-2
CASSRGAGGSSGELFF
>TRBV28|18|.|TRBJ1-3
CASSLGFNLGFSGNTIYF